The 23 T cell receptor beta chains listed next were all sequenced from one sample in a study of T cell responses to AZD1222 COVID-19 vaccine. Sequenced by immunoSEQ multiplex PCR; TCRdb stores in-frame clones only, minus some. The sample has some 200,000 clones; roughly 93% are singletons. The sequenced sample was peripheral blood, obtained on day 0 of AZD1222 vaccination. Receptors originate from an adult in good health.

The V and J genes are TRBV10-3 and TRBJ2-7; 9 positions match TRBD2. CDR1 ENHRY and CDR2 SYGVKD come from the germline V gene. V lost 7 bases and J lost 6; bases outside the gene matches: 10. The length of the CDR3 is 14 residues. CDR3 sequence reads: CAIKPAGGGFEQYF. DNA for the CDR3: TGTGCCATCAAACCAGCGGGAGGCGGGTTCGAGCAGTACTTC.

The rearrangement joins TRBV27 to TRBJ1-1, with 9 bases fitting TRBD1. The CDR3 is 14 amino acids. Losses at the gene ends were 5 bases for V and 1 base for J; bases not matched to a gene: 2. Germline values: CDR1 MNHEY, CDR2 SMNVEV (reference sequence). Here the CDR3 reads CASSRGQGNTEAFF. Written as DNA, the CDR3 is TGTGCCAGCAGTCGGGGACAGGGGAACACTGAAGCTTTCTTT.

The chain uses TRBV20-1 and TRBJ1-1; D is uncertain. CDR3 length: 12 amino acids. Germline V CDR1 and CDR2: DFQATT, SNEGSKA (reference sequence). V was trimmed by 3 bases and J by 5 bases, leaving 10 bases between them. This CDR3 reads CSASETRTEAFF. The CDR3, as DNA: TGCAGTGCTAGTGAGACACGGACTGAAGCTTTCTTT.

The J gene is TRBJ2-2, the V gene TRBV7-3, with TRBD1 as a possible D gene (6 bases). This CDR3 has 17 residues. Trimming stripped 1 base from V and 1 base from J, with 13 bases between. CDR1 is SGHTA and CDR2 is FQGTGA in the germline V gene. The CDR3 DNA reads as TGTGCCAGCAGCTTAATGCGACAGGAGGTGAACACCGGGGAGCTGTTTTTT. The encoded protein is CASSLMRQEVNTGELFF.

The gene calls are TRBV7-9 and TRBJ1-2; TRBD1 agrees at 8 bases. V dropped 3 bases and J dropped 3; count of bases not matched to a gene: 3. This CDR3 is built from 14 residues. Per germline, CDR1 SEHNR and CDR2 FQNEAQ (reference sequence). The CDR3 nucleotides are TGTGCCAGCAGCTTCTCAGGGGGCGACTATGGCTACACCTTC. Translating it yields CASSFSGGDYGYTF.

This clone was detected once. The chain carries TRBV19 and TRBJ1-1; D gene uncertain. Trimming pared 3 bases from V and 0 bases from J, leaving 14 bases between. The CDR3 covers 16 residues. CDR1 and CDR2 from the germline V gene are LNHDA and SQIVND (reference sequence). The CDR3 here is CASSIGVWGMNTEAFF. Here the CDR3 DNA reads TGTGCCAGTAGTATTGGGGTATGGGGTATGAACACTGAAGCTTTCTTT.

CDR3 sequence: CASSKSGQTSTDTQYF. CDR3 DNA: TGTGCCAGCAGCAAATCGGGACAGACTAGCACAGATACGCAGTATTTT. The genes are TRBV21-1 and TRBJ2-3; TRBD1 is the table's D call and was not checked against the DNA. TRBV21-1 is a recognized pseudogene. The CDR3 sequence is 16 residues long.

V gene TRBV7-2 combines with J gene TRBJ1-1; 8 nucleotides align to TRBD1. Trimming cost V 4 bases and J 5 bases; bases outside gene matches: 6. The germline gives CDR1 SGHTA, CDR2 FQGNSA. The CDR3 consists of 14 residues. As DNA, the CDR3 is TGTGCCAGCAGCTCACAGGGGGAGGGTACTGAAGCTTTCTTT. Encoded protein: CASSSQGEGTEAFF. Full variable domain (outside the CDR3, taken from reference TRBV7-2 and TRBJ1-1): GAGVSQSPSNKVTEKGKDVELRCDPISGHTALYWYRQSLGQGLEFLIYFQGNSAPDKSGLPSDRFSAERTGGSVSTLTIQRTQQEDSAVYLCASSSQGEGTEAFFGQGTRLTVV.

The rearrangement uses TRBV27 and TRBJ2-1, with D possibly being TRBD2 (5 bases). V was shortened by 6 bases and J by 6 bases, with 24 bases between the two germline ends. Germline V lookup: CDR1 MNHEY, CDR2 SMNVEV (reference sequence). This CDR3 region has 17 residues. The CDR3 is CASRRIGVQLTSNEQFF. CDR3 nucleotides: TGTGCCAGCAGAAGAATTGGGGTCCAATTAACTAGCAATGAGCAGTTCTTC.

The chain is built from TRBV12-5 and TRBJ2-1; no clear D gene. This CDR3 has 12 residues. Germline lookup yields CDR1 LGHNT and CDR2 FRNRAP. V lost 3 bases and J 4 bases, leaving 4 bases between the germline ends. CDR3: CASGFGYNEQFF. The CDR3 coding sequence is TGTGCTAGTGGTTTCGGTTACAATGAGCAGTTCTTC.

Notes on this clone: Other DNA sequences in the sample encode the same CDR3. This chain connects TRBV6-5 to TRBJ1-1; D gene unclear. Germline assignment: CDR1 MNHEY and CDR2 SVGAGI. Between the trimmed V and J ends, which lost 2 bases and 1 base, there was a span of 8 bases. This CDR3 spans 14 amino acids. The CDR3 is CASSYEEGNTEAFF. DNA of the CDR3: TGTGCCAGCAGTTACGAGGAGGGGAACACTGAAGCTTTCTTT.

The chain is built from TRBV7-3 and TRBJ2-7; 11 bases fit TRBD2. Trimming at V came to 0 bases and at J to 2 bases, leaving 3 bases not matched to a gene. CDR1 and CDR2 from the germline V gene are SGHTA and FQGTGA. The CDR3 has 16 residues. The CDR3 sequence: CASSLTGTSGPYEQYF. CDR3 bases: TGTGCCAGCAGCTTAACAGGGACTAGCGGTCCCTACGAGCAGTACTTC.

The gene calls are TRBV11-3 and TRBJ2-7; D is undetermined. Germline V gene data show CDR1 as SGHNT and CDR2 as YENEEA. The CDR3 is 15 amino acids. The V end was cut by 3 bases, the J end by 4 bases, with 16 bases between. The DNA for the CDR3 is TGTGCCAGCAGCTTGTATCCGGGCACCAGGTACGAGCAGTACTTC. It translates to CASSLYPGTRYEQYF. The complete variable domain, with remaining parts taken from reference TRBV11-3 and TRBJ2-7, reads EAGVVQSPRYKIIEKKQPVAFWCNPISGHNTLYWYLQNLGQGPELLIRYENEEAVDDSQLPKDRFSAERLKGVDSTLKIQPAELGDSAVYLCASSLYPGTRYEQYFGPGTRLTVT.

This clone was seen a handful of times. The V and J genes are TRBV27 and TRBJ1-2; 7 bases map to TRBD1. Trimming removed 6 bases from V and 8 bases from J; junction bases left unmatched: 3. Germline lookup yields CDR1 MNHEY and CDR2 SMNVEV (reference sequence). The CDR3 runs 11 residues. The CDR3 DNA follows: TGTGCCAGCAGAACAGGGGCGGGCTACACCTTC. Translation: CASRTGAGYTF.

DNA of the CDR3: TGTGCCATCAGTGAGTTTATCTTGTCGGCGGGAGGGGACACAGATACGCAGTATTTT. Protein: CAISEFILSAGGDTDTQYF. This chain joins TRBV10-3 and TRBJ2-3; 9 nucleotides agree with TRBD2. Trimming took 1 base from V and 2 from J; bases not matched to a gene: 13. The CDR3 runs to 19 residues. The germline V gene encodes CDR1 ENHRY and CDR2 SYGVKD.

Only a few counts were recorded for this clone. The chain employs TRBV29-1 and TRBJ1-2; D is perhaps TRBD1 (5 bases). This CDR3 contains 18 residues. Germline CDR1 and CDR2: SQVTM and ANQGSEA. With 6 bases removed from V and 1 base from J, the gap between germline ends came to 27 bases. The CDR3: CSVVRVGGSTILNYGYTF. In nucleotides, the CDR3 is TGCAGCGTAGTGAGAGTCGGGGGAAGTACTATCCTTAACTATGGCTACACCTTC.

The CDR3 loop reads CASSILPGQGNGYTF. CDR3 nucleotides: TGTGCCAGCAGTATACTCCCGGGACAGGGTAATGGCTACACCTTC. The chain has TRBV28 and TRBJ1-2, with 9 bases that match TRBD1. Germline assignment: CDR1 MDHEN and CDR2 SYDVKM. The CDR3 runs 15 residues. V trimming: 5 bases; J trimming: 6 bases; junction bases outside the gene matches: 10.

The rearrangement joins TRBV21-1 to TRBJ1-3; the table's D call, TRBD1, was not checked against the DNA. TRBV21-1 is listed as a pseudogene. This CDR3 comprises 18 residues. CDR3 nucleotides: TGTGCCAGCAGCAAAAGCTTTCGGGACAGGGGAACTGGAAACACCATATATTTT. It translates to CASSKSFRDRGTGNTIYF.

The chain uses TRBV14 and TRBJ2-2; TRBD2 agrees at 8 bases. This CDR3 has 14 residues. Germline-derived CDR1 and CDR2 are SGHDN and FVKESK. The junction had 5 bases not matched to a gene; V was cut back by 6 bases and J by 5 bases. The CDR3 nucleotides are TGTGCCAGCAGAACTAGCGGAGGAACCGGGGAGCTGTTTTTT. This encodes CASRTSGGTGELFF.

The chain carries TRBV13 and TRBJ2-7; 10 positions agree with TRBD1. Germline V lookup: CDR1 PRHDT, CDR2 FYEKMQ (reference sequence). Trimming took 2 bases from V and 2 from J; bases not matched to a gene: 3. The CDR3 extends over 15 amino acids. The CDR3 nucleotides are TGTGCCAGCAGCTTACGCGGGACAGGGGCCTACGAGCAGTACTTC. This sequence encodes CASSLRGTGAYEQYF.

The J gene is TRBJ1-2, the V gene TRBV19; D is unclear. The length of the CDR3 is 12 residues. The germline V and J ends were trimmed by 3 bases and 6 bases, with 8 bases remaining between them. Germline-derived CDR1 and CDR2 are LNHDA and SQIVND (reference sequence). CDR3 sequence: CASSIRGNGYTF. CDR3 DNA sequence: TGTGCCAGTAGTATTCGGGGAAATGGCTACACCTTC.

V usage is TRBV7-9 and J usage is TRBJ1-2, with D perhaps matching TRBD1 (5 bases). V was shortened by 2 bases and J by 4 bases, with 11 bases between the two germline ends. From germline, CDR1 is SEHNR and CDR2 FQNEAQ (reference sequence). There are 14 residues in the CDR3. The CDR3: CASSLPVGGYGYTF. The DNA of the CDR3 is TGTGCCAGCAGCTTACCGGTTGGGGGCTATGGCTACACCTTC.

Only one count was recorded for this clone. The chain uses TRBV11-2 and TRBJ2-7, with D perhaps matching TRBD1 (6 bases). The CDR3 length is 14 residues. Trimming removed 5 bases from V and 1 base from J, with 12 bases in between. CDR1 and CDR2 from the germline V gene are SGHAT and FQNNGV. The CDR3 region is CASSRTDRSYEQYF. CDR3 in DNA: TGTGCCAGCAGCCGGACAGACAGATCCTACGAGCAGTACTTC.